This entry lists 30 T cell receptor beta chains sequenced from one sample in a study of shared clonotypes between healthy human individuals. Sequenced by immunoSEQ multiplex PCR; TCRdb stores in-frame clones only, minus some. The sample records about 580,000 clones, 95% to 98% being singletons. The naive CD8 fraction comprised CD45RO-negative cells positively selected for CCR7 and excluded terminally differentiated effector memory CD45RA+ cells. The sequencing sample was made of naive CD8+ T cells sorted from blood. All receptors derive from a man aged 30 to 45 in good health.

This sequence joins TRBV5-4 and TRBJ2-7; D is unresolved. The CDR3 sequence is 11 residues long. V lost 4 bases and J 7 bases, leaving 9 bases between the germline ends. Per the germline V gene, CDR1 is SGHNT and CDR2 is YYREEE (reference sequence). CDR3 sequence (DNA): TGTGCCAGCAGCGTGGTGGGAGAGCAGTACTTC. Its protein product is CASSVVGEQYF. The entire variable domain, with the rest obtained from reference TRBV5-4 and TRBJ2-7, is as follows: ETGVTQSPTHLIKTRGQQVTLRCSSQSGHNTVSWYQQALGQGPQFIFQYYREEENGRGNFPPRFSGLQFPNYSSELNVNALELDDSALYLCASSVVGEQYFGPGTRLTVT.

The rearrangement links TRBV4-3 to TRBJ2-3, with a weak D call TRBD1 (6 bases). The V gene lost 0 bases and the J gene lost 0 bases, with 13 bases spanning the gap. The germline gives CDR1 LGHNA, CDR2 YSLEER. This CDR3 is 17 amino acids long. As DNA, the CDR3 is TGCGCCAGCAGCCAAGATTATGGGACAATGAGCACAGATACGCAGTATTTT. This encodes CASSQDYGTMSTDTQYF.

The rearrangement joins TRBV5-1 to TRBJ2-3; no clear D gene. CDR1 and CDR2 (germline): SGHRS, YFSETQ. V dropped 0 bases and J dropped 4 bases, with 12 bases sitting between them. This CDR3 comprises 15 residues. The CDR3 region is CASSLVTAISDTQYF. CDR3 coding DNA: TGCGCCAGCAGCTTGGTAACAGCTATCTCAGATACGCAGTATTTT.

This chain uses TRBV4-1 with TRBJ2-7; 7 nucleotides align to TRBD2. Per the germline V gene, CDR1 is MGHRA and CDR2 is YSYEKL. V shed 4 bases and J 3 bases; nucleotides not matched to a gene: 9. CDR3 length equals 15 residues. CDR3 in amino acids: CASSPLAGVGYEQYF. DNA for the CDR3: TGCGCCAGCAGCCCCCTGGCGGGAGTTGGCTACGAGCAGTACTTC.

This chain connects TRBV10-2 to TRBJ2-3, with 7 nucleotides matching TRBD2. Germline CDR1 is WSHSY and CDR2 is SAAADI. The J segment lost 2 bases and the V segment lost 10 bases, leaving 9 bases of the junction unmatched. The CDR3 covers 14 residues. The CDR3 DNA is TGCGCCACTGCGGGAGAAGGGGCCACAGATACGCAGTATTTT. Translating it yields CATAGEGATDTQYF.

The V and J genes are TRBV7-6 and TRBJ1-1; no firm D call. This CDR3 is 11 amino acids long. Trimming removed 5 bases at V and 6 bases at J, with 7 bases between. Germline CDR1 SGHVS, CDR2 FNYEAQ. The CDR3 here is CASSGGSEAFF. CDR3 nucleotides: TGTGCCAGCAGCGGAGGATCTGAAGCTTTCTTT.

V is TRBV9 and J is TRBJ2-7; the D is unclear. This CDR3 is 8 amino acids long. Germline lookup yields CDR1 SGDLS and CDR2 YYNGEE. The CDR3 DNA follows: TGTCAATTGGACGAGCAGTACTTC. Translating gives CQLDEQYF.

This clone was seen just once. The chain couples TRBV5-6 to TRBJ1-2, with TRBD1 matching over 9 bases. Germline V gene lookup returns CDR1 SGHDT and CDR2 YYEEEE. V shed 0 bases and J 4 bases; nucleotides not matched to a gene: 7. The CDR3 has 16 amino acids. CDR3 nucleotides: TGTGCCAGCAGCTTGGGGGCGCGGGGACAGGGCTATGGCTACACCTTC. Translated: CASSLGARGQGYGYTF. The full variable domain, rest sourced from reference TRBV5-6 and TRBJ1-2, is DAGVTQSPTHLIKTRGQQVTLRCSPKSGHDTVSWYQQALGQGPQFIFQYYEEEERQRGNFPDRFSGHQFPNYSSELNVNALLLGDSALYLCASSLGARGQGYGYTFGSGTRLTVV.

This rearrangement joins TRBV27 to TRBJ2-1; 9 bases map to TRBD1. Germline V gives CDR1 MNHEY, CDR2 SMNVEV (reference sequence). The trim removed 6 bases at V and 5 bases at J, leaving 8 bases unmatched. The CDR3 length is 15 residues. CDR3 coding DNA: TGTGCCAGCAGAAACAGGGGGCTGCAGGACAATGAGCAGTTCTTC. Its protein product is CASRNRGLQDNEQFF.

The J gene is TRBJ2-1, the V gene TRBV14; 13 bases match TRBD2. V shed 5 bases and J 8 bases; nucleotides not matched to a gene: 12. This CDR3 has 17 amino acids. The germline CDR1 and CDR2 sequences are SGHDN and FVKESK. CDR3 bases: TGTGCCAGCAGCTCTAGGACTAGCGGGAGTACGAGAGATGAGCAGTTCTTC. This translates into CASSSRTSGSTRDEQFF.

This sequence joins TRBV4-1 and TRBJ2-2; D unclear. CDR1 MGHRA and CDR2 YSYEKL come from the germline V gene. V dropped 3 bases and J dropped 5 bases, with 10 bases sitting between them. The CDR3 covers 14 residues. The CDR3 loop is CASSQKASTGELFF. The CDR3 DNA reads as TGCGCCAGCAGCCAGAAAGCCTCGACCGGGGAGCTGTTTTTT.

The V call is TRBV11-2, the J call TRBJ2-2, with 7 positions matching TRBD2. The germline V gene encodes CDR1 SGHAT and CDR2 FQNNGV. This CDR3 is built from 19 residues. V shed 6 bases, J shed 4 bases, and the junction held 20 bases outside the gene matches. The CDR3 spells CASSSDMLAAGVGTGELFF. The DNA of the CDR3 is TGTGCCAGCAGTTCCGATATGCTGGCGGCGGGAGTGGGCACCGGGGAGCTGTTTTTT.

This rearrangement joins TRBV28 to TRBJ2-7, with 16 positions matching TRBD2. The V gene end was trimmed by 5 bases and the J gene end by 4 bases; junction bases not matched to a gene: 2. The germline CDR1 and CDR2 sequences are MDHEN and SYDVKM. There are 15 residues in the CDR3. The CDR3 region is CASSPGLAGGYEQYF. DNA of the CDR3: TGTGCCAGCAGTCCGGGACTAGCGGGAGGGTACGAGCAGTACTTC.

The chain carries TRBV19 and TRBJ2-7; TRBD2 is a possible D gene (6 bases). The length of the CDR3 is 13 residues. V lost 4 bases, J lost 5 bases, and 12 bases lay in between. Germline CDR1 and CDR2: LNHDA and SQIVND (reference sequence). CDR3 nucleotides: TGTGCCAGTAGTAGACGGGGGTTCCACGAGCAGTACTTC. It encodes CASSRRGFHEQYF. Combining the CDR3 with reference TRBV19 and TRBJ2-7 gives the whole variable domain DGGITQSPKYLFRKEGQNVTLSCEQNLNHDAMYWYRQDPGQGLRLIYYSQIVNDFQKGDIAEGYSVSREKKESFPLTVTSAQKNPTAFYLCASSRRGFHEQYFGPGTRLTVT.

The chain joins TRBV7-6 to TRBJ1-3, with 8 positions matching TRBD1. V dropped 5 bases and J dropped 4; count of bases not matched to a gene: 4. Germline assignment: CDR1 SGHVS and CDR2 FNYEAQ. The CDR3 consists of 14 residues. The CDR3 loop reads CASSATGEGNTIYF. CDR3 DNA sequence: TGTGCCAGCAGCGCGACAGGGGAGGGAAACACCATATATTTT.

V is TRBV27 and J is TRBJ1-5; no clear D. The V end lost 11 bases, the J end lost 8 bases, and 4 bases lay between the germline ends. Germline lookup yields CDR1 MNHEY and CDR2 SMNVEV (reference sequence). The CDR3 contains 8 residues. The CDR3 loop is CAAEPQHF. The CDR3 nucleotides are TGTGCCGCCGAGCCCCAGCATTTT.

The chain uses TRBV7-3 and TRBJ2-1; TRBD2 matches at 7 bases. Germline CDR1 reads SGHTA; CDR2 reads FQGTGA. V lost 2 bases and J lost 5; bases outside the gene matches: 3. This CDR3 region has 14 residues. The CDR3 spells CASSLGDYNNEQFF. In DNA, the CDR3 is TGTGCCAGCAGCTTAGGGGACTACAACAATGAGCAGTTCTTC.

V usage is TRBV29-1 and J usage is TRBJ2-7, with D perhaps matching TRBD1 (5 bases). The CDR3 is made up of 19 amino acids. From germline, CDR1 is SQVTM and CDR2 ANQGSEA. The V end was cut by 4 bases, the J end by 3 bases, with 31 bases between. The chain's CDR3 is CSVVSPPPKISGRDYEQYF. CDR3 bases: TGCAGCGTTGTCTCTCCGCCACCCAAGATCTCAGGCAGGGACTACGAGCAGTACTTC.

The rearrangement uses TRBV19 and TRBJ1-1; TRBD1 is a possible D gene (6 bases). V gave up 5 bases and J gave up 5 bases, with 18 bases separating them. CDR1 LNHDA and CDR2 SQIVND come from the germline V gene (reference sequence). The CDR3 covers 15 residues. CDR3 sequence reads: CASSSVWGRETEAFF. The CDR3 nucleotides read TGTGCCAGTAGTTCAGTCTGGGGGCGCGAAACTGAAGCTTTCTTT.

The V gene is TRBV28, the J gene TRBJ1-5, with unresolved D. This CDR3 is built from 16 residues. Germline assignment: CDR1 MDHEN and CDR2 SYDVKM. Between the trimmed V and J ends, which lost 1 base and 4 bases, there was a span of 14 bases. CDR3 amino acids: CASSLLRPTGNQPQHF. The DNA for the CDR3 is TGTGCCAGCAGTTTATTACGGCCGACGGGGAATCAGCCCCAGCATTTT. The complete variable domain, with remaining parts taken from reference TRBV28 and TRBJ1-5, reads DVKVTQSSRYLVKRTGEKVFLECVQDMDHENMFWYRQDPGLGLRLIYFSYDVKMKEKGDIPEGYSVSREKKERFSLILESASTNQTSMYLCASSLLRPTGNQPQHFGDGTRLSIL.

The rearrangement uses TRBV5-5 and TRBJ2-7; 7 bases fit TRBD1. Unmatched junction bases numbered 3, after V lost 0 bases and J lost 3 bases. The CDR3 is 14 residues long. The germline V gene has CDR1 SGHKS and CDR2 YYEKEE (reference sequence). CDR3 in DNA: TGTGCCAGCAGCTTGGGACAGGGTTTCTACGAGCAGTACTTC. It translates to CASSLGQGFYEQYF.

The V and J genes are TRBV19 and TRBJ2-1; D gene unclear. Trimming pared 3 bases from V and 7 bases from J, leaving 16 bases between. CDR1 LNHDA and CDR2 SQIVND come from the germline V gene (reference sequence). The CDR3 length is 15 residues. CDR3 residues: CASSMDLAVRNEQFF. The CDR3 DNA sequence: TGTGCCAGTAGTATGGACCTCGCCGTACGGAATGAGCAGTTCTTC.

This clone has just one count. J is TRBJ2-7 and V is TRBV4-1, with D maybe TRBD2 (6 bases). CDR3 length equals 19 residues. The germline gives CDR1 MGHRA, CDR2 YSYEKL. V gave up 1 base and J gave up 0 bases, with 22 bases separating them. The CDR3 sequence is CASSQGGNPGGTSSYEQYF. CDR3 bases: TGCGCCAGCAGCCAAGGGGGTAACCCCGGGGGAACCAGCTCCTACGAGCAGTACTTC.

V usage is TRBV29-1 and J usage is TRBJ2-1; D is undetermined. V gave up 4 bases and J gave up 0 bases, with 7 bases separating them. CDR1 and CDR2 from the germline V gene are SQVTM and ANQGSEA. CDR3 size: 13 residues. This CDR3 is CSVVPFSYNEQFF. The CDR3 nucleotides are TGCAGCGTTGTACCATTCTCCTACAATGAGCAGTTCTTC.

CDR3 loop: CASSSTSALRSEFGKNIQYF. The CDR3 region has the DNA TGTGCCAGCAGCTCGACTAGCGCGCTGAGGTCAGAGTTTGGCAAAAACATTCAGTACTTC. The chain has TRBV9 and TRBJ2-4, with 8 bases lining up with TRBD2. The germline CDR1 and CDR2 sequences are SGDLS and YYNGEE. This CDR3 contains 20 residues. J was trimmed by 3 bases and V by 4 bases; bases with no gene match: 21.

The chain links TRBV9 to TRBJ2-5; D is uncertain. The CDR3 extends over 15 amino acids. Deletions cut 4 bases from V and 4 bases from J, with 17 bases between. Germline-derived CDR1 and CDR2 are SGDLS and YYNGEE. The CDR3 loop is CASSPRRAVGETQYF. The DNA of the CDR3 is TGTGCCAGCAGCCCGAGACGGGCCGTGGGAGAGACCCAGTACTTC.

As to this clone: A read error may produce the germline difference seen at one junction end. This chain connects TRBV6-1 to TRBJ2-7; perhaps TRBD1 as D (7 bases). Germline V gene lookup returns CDR1 MNHNS and CDR2 SASEGT. The CDR3 contains 11 residues. The CDR3 reads CATKGGGGIDF. The CDR3 DNA follows: TGTGCCACCAAGGGAGGAGGGGGCATAGACTTC.

The gene calls are TRBV28 and TRBJ2-7; TRBD2 is a possible D gene (5 bases). The CDR3 covers 16 residues. CDR1 and CDR2 from the germline V gene are MDHEN and SYDVKM. Trimming cost V 4 bases and J 0 bases, with 16 bases left between them. CDR3: CASSYHPSYHSYEQYF. CDR3 nucleotides: TGTGCCAGCAGTTATCATCCTAGCTATCACTCCTACGAGCAGTACTTC.

This chain connects TRBV10-3 to TRBJ1-1; D perhaps matches TRBD1 (6 bases). Germline assignment: CDR1 ENHRY and CDR2 SYGVKD. This CDR3 region has 16 residues. Between the trimmed V and J ends, which lost 3 bases and 5 bases, there was a span of 19 bases. Written as DNA, the CDR3 is TGTGCCATCAGTGAATCTCGGACGACAGGCGGGACTGAAGCTTTCTTT. Encoded protein: CAISESRTTGGTEAFF.

As for this clone: This sample also contains other DNA sequences that code for the same CDR3. V usage is TRBV28 and J usage is TRBJ2-5, with TRBD2 matching over 12 bases. The CDR3 runs to 14 residues. V gave up 6 bases and J gave up 4 bases; unmatched junction bases: 3. Germline assignment: CDR1 MDHEN and CDR2 SYDVKM. CDR3 nucleotide sequence: TGTGCCAGCAGCCTACTAGCGGGAGGAGAGACCCAGTACTTC. It yields the protein CASSLLAGGETQYF.